These T cell receptor beta chains were read from a single sample in a study of vaccination effects on CD4 cells after COVID-19. No antigen has been assigned to these receptors. Profiled with immunoSEQ multiplex PCR; TCRdb holds only in-frame clones, not every one. The repertoire includes tens of thousands of clones, around 69% of them detected once, and about 2.2% sits in the top ten. The sequencing used CD4+ T cells from PBMCs cultured without peptide, collected after COVID-19 vaccination. These receptors were taken from a human donor who received a COVID-19 vaccine. The CDR3 runs from the conserved cysteine through the conserved F or W. Each record gives: V gene, CDR3 protein.

V: TRBV6-5
CDR3: CASSFTPTNTEAFF

V: TRBV5-4
CDR3: CATGQRQYQETQYF

V: TRBV11-2
CDR3: CASSLEGRWNTEAFF

V: TRBV18
CDR3: CASSSGTGTEAFF

V: TRBV5-1
CDR3: CASSMGQYGYTF

V: TRBV19
CDR3: CASSMAHRGGELFF

V: TRBV19
CDR3: CASSGGAYNEQFF

V: TRBV18
CDR3: CASSPGSNTEAFF

V: TRBV2
CDR3: CASTGRLNEKLFF

V: TRBV2
CDR3: CASNQNREGSYTF

V: TRBV6-5
CDR3: CASSYTRTVYGYTF

V: TRBV2
CDR3: CASSVKVRMEAFF

V: TRBV5-4
CDR3: CASSPPRGGGNYGYTF

V: TRBV6-5
CDR3: CASSRGVGDKLFF

V: TRBV4-1
CDR3: CASSQAFLRGQNGETQYF

V: TRBV22-1
CDR3: CPGSDDRRTNTGELFF

V: TRBV7-8
CDR3: CASSSKQVVGVQPQHF

V: TRBV6-5
CDR3: CASSYDSGSGEKLFF

V: TRBV6-2/TRBV6-3
CDR3: CASSYHGGQPQETQYF

V: TRBV6-1
CDR3: CASSEAGNQPQHF

V: TRBV3-1/TRBV3-2
CDR3: CASSQVGGITEGYTF

V: TRBV5-1
CDR3: CASSLSIDRLNTEAFF

V: TRBV25-1
CDR3: CASSSRENGYTF

V: TRBV6-4
CDR3: CASSLGSRANTGELFF

V: TRBV19
CDR3: CASTLRPESNQPQHF

V: TRBV5-1
CDR3: CASSLSAGPNTGELFF

V: TRBV5-1
CDR3: CASSKRAGDTGELFF

V: TRBV12-3/TRBV12-4
CDR3: CASKTNYQETQYF

V: TRBV5-8
CDR3: CASSLSTDYQETQYF

V: TRBV13
CDR3: CASSRDRDYGYTF

V: TRBV12-2
CDR3: CASRCPRVRAPPSDNQPQHF

V: TRBV5-1
CDR3: CASRLRGQKINIQYF

V: TRBV10-1
CDR3: CASSDPSALAGETQYF